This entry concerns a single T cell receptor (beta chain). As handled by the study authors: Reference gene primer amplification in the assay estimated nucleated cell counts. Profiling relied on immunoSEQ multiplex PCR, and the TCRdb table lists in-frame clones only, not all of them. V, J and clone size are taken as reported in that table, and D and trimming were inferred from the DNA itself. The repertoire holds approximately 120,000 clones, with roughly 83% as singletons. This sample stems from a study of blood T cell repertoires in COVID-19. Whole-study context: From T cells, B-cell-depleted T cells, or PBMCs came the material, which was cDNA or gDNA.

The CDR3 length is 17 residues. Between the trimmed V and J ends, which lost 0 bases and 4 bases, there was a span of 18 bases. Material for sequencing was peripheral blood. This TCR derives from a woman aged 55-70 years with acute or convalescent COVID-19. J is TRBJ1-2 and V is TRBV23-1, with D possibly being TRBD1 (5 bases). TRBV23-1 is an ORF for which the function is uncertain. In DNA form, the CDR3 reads TGCGCCAGCAGTCAATCTTCAGGAGGGAGGGGTACCTATGGCTACACCTTC. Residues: CASSQSSGGRGTYGYTF.